The rows below give T cell receptor beta chains drawn from one sample of a study of molecular identifiers for immune sequencing clone quantification. TCRdb used MiXCR to reprocess the PCR reads, holding one entry per CDR3 protein. The sample holds tens of thousands of distinct CDR3 sequences; about 20% are singletons and the top ten take under 1.3%. Sequenced input: naive CD8+ T cells from blood, with Jurkat cell RNA spiked in. These receptors were obtained from a human donor in good health. Some libraries in this study had Jurkat cell RNA spiked in. The conserved cysteine and the conserved F or W are not part of the CDR3 here.

v_gene	j_gene	CDR3aa
TRBV12-3/TRBV12-4	TRBJ2-5	ASSGTGMLETQY
TRBV4-3	TRBJ2-2	ASSPGVMNTGELF
TRBV6-2/TRBV6-3	TRBJ2-4	ASSYTAGYIQY
TRBV20-1	TRBJ2-4	SALSGTAKSIQY
TRBV30	TRBJ1-2	AWESGVDYGYT
TRBV28	TRBJ2-1	ASNLIGWEQF
TRBV20-1	TRBJ1-1	SADDRAQYTEAF
TRBV29-1	TRBJ2-4	SVEDQQGLPH
TRBV13	TRBJ1-1	ASSPNTEAF
TRBV15	TRBJ2-3	ATSRHTNTRDFTQY
TRBV6-2/TRBV6-3	TRBJ2-3	ASSYSTASGSTDTQY
TRBV12-5	TRBJ1-1	ASGLGLTEAF
TRBV4-3	TRBJ2-7	ASSPGRNYEQY
TRBV12-3/TRBV12-4	TRBJ2-5	ASSPADQETQY
TRBV27	TRBJ2-3	ASSTDRVGSTGTQY
TRBV28	TRBJ2-7	ASSLLAGVYEQY
TRBV4-2	TRBJ2-3	ACSQTSGAPTDTQY
TRBV29-1	TRBJ2-3	SAGTSTDTQY
TRBV20-1	TRBJ2-1	SARDRTSSYNEQF
TRBV7-9	TRBJ2-3	ASSLPLSSEDTQY
TRBV30	TRBJ2-2	AWSGSRGGELF
TRBV7-9	TRBJ2-3	ASSLEGLADTDTQY
TRBV27	TRBJ1-1	ASSWGQGGNTEAF
TRBV7-2	TRBJ1-1	ASGLPPGTEAF
TRBV6-2/TRBV6-3	TRBJ2-7	ASSILASTVHEQY
TRBV3-1	TRBJ2-3	ASSPGLSGGTDTQY
TRBV9	TRBJ2-3	ACSANTDTRY
TRBV12-3/TRBV12-4	TRBJ2-2	ASSFRGGTGELF
TRBV7-9	TRBJ2-7	ASSFGHEQY
TRBV28	TRBJ2-7	ASNGDPRPSEQY
TRBV6-2/TRBV6-3	TRBJ2-5	ATSARWGKETQY
TRBV28	TRBJ2-6	ASRRTGTGYSGANVLT
TRBV11-2	TRBJ2-5	ASSLDTGVAGGQQETQY
TRBV28	TRBJ2-1	ASSLIGLAGDNEQF
TRBV7-9	TRBJ2-5	ASSSVSETQY
TRBV3-1	TRBJ2-3	ASIQDPGTGFTDTQY
TRBV28	TRBJ2-3	ASSFDSMRDTQY
TRBV27	TRBJ2-3	ASSFSRSTDTQY
TRBV20-1	TRBJ2-3	SASWGGGQY
TRBV27	TRBJ2-4	ASNSLLSENIQY
TRBV5-1	TRBJ2-7	ASSLDRGMNEQY
TRBV3-1	TRBJ2-3	ASSHETDTDTQY
TRBV20-1	TRBJ2-5	SARDNRDHSQETQY
TRBV5-4	TRBJ2-7	ASSASGAYEQY
TRBV4-1	TRBJ2-7	ASTLGPTATYEQY
TRBV7-9	TRBJ1-1	ASSPPGRQRGLNTEAF
TRBV30	TRBJ1-5	AWSVSGYGNQPQH
TRBV20-1	TRBJ2-7	SARVPWQGYEQY
TRBV5-1	TRBJ2-1	ASSWLAGGRNEQF
TRBV20-1	TRBJ2-7	SASETGTTYEQY
TRBV20-1	TRBJ1-5	SATTPNQPQH
TRBV6-6	TRBJ1-5	ASSYSPGGQPQH
TRBV28	TRBJ2-1	ASSTRQTPSSYNEQF
TRBV3-1	TRBJ2-1	ASSQPSAGLAGEQF
TRBV5-4	TRBJ2-1	ASSLWGGVDEQF
TRBV6-2/TRBV6-3	TRBJ2-3	ASSRTDTQY
TRBV30	TRBJ1-1	AWSVGAGTEAF